These T cell receptor beta chains were read from a single sample in a study of blood T cell repertoires in COVID-19. Assay: immunoSEQ multiplex PCR; the TCRdb copy retains only in-frame clones and omits some. Among hundreds of thousands of clones, around 87% were seen once, and the ten largest hold around 0.97%. Sequencing was carried out using peripheral blood. Source of these receptors: a woman aged 35 to 49 with COVID-19, enrolled during active disease. CDR3s include the opening cysteine and the closing phenylalanine or tryptophan. The D gene is left open where the match is weak. Size tells how often a clone was seen (once, few, many) or the class of an expanded clone, and some rows leave it out.

size: .; D: .; J: TRBJ1-2; V: TRBV28; CDR3: CASSPKIGYGYTF; DNA: TGTGCCAGCAGTCCAAAAATCGGGTATGGCTACACCTTC
size: .; D: TRBD1; J: TRBJ1-1; V: TRBV4-2; CDR3: CASSFTGGNTEAFF; DNA: TGTGCCAGCAGCTTTACAGGGGGGAACACTGAAGCTTTCTTT
size: .; D: TRBD1; J: TRBJ2-1; V: TRBV6-2/TRBV6-3; CDR3: CASSFGWQGARNEQFF; DNA: TGTGCCAGCAGTTTCGGGTGGCAGGGGGCGAGAAATGAGCAGTTCTTC
size: .; D: TRBD2; J: TRBJ2-3; V: TRBV25-1; CDR3: CASSRLADSTDTQYF; DNA: TGTGCCAGCAGTCGACTAGCGGATAGCACAGATACGCAGTATTTT
size: .; D: .; J: TRBJ2-1; V: TRBV27; CDR3: CASSSDRSSYNEQFF; DNA: TGTGCCAGCAGTTCCGACAGGAGCTCCTACAATGAGCAGTTCTTC
size: .; D: TRBD1; J: TRBJ2-7; V: TRBV6-5; CDR3: CASSSTGGTGYEQYF; DNA: TGTGCCAGCAGTTCCACAGGGGGAACCGGTTACGAGCAGTACTTC
size: .; D: TRBD1; J: TRBJ2-7; V: TRBV5-5; CDR3: CASSLPGQLYEQYF; DNA: TGTGCCAGCAGCTTACCGGGACAGCTGTACGAGCAGTACTTC
size: .; D: TRBD2; J: TRBJ2-7; V: TRBV9; CDR3: CASSPQPSAGGPEQYF; DNA: TGTGCCAGCAGCCCTCAGCCCTCAGCGGGGGGGCCCGAGCAGTACTTC
size: few; D: .; J: TRBJ1-5; V: TRBV19; CDR3: CASSRNRGNQPQHF; DNA: TGTGCCAGTAGCCGCAACAGGGGCAATCAGCCCCAGCATTTT
size: once; D: TRBD1; J: TRBJ2-7; V: TRBV9; CDR3: CASSVRTGGGYEQYF; DNA: TGTGCCAGCAGCGTTCGCACAGGGGGTGGGTACGAGCAGTACTTC
size: once; D: TRBD1; J: TRBJ1-2; V: TRBV7-2; CDR3: CASSQRTGDGYTF; DNA: TGTGCCAGCAGCCAGCGGACAGGGGACGGCTACACCTTC
size: .; D: TRBD1; J: TRBJ1-4; V: TRBV28; CDR3: CASSPGGDDEKLFF; DNA: TGTGCCAGCAGCCCAGGGGGCGATGATGAAAAACTGTTTTTT
size: .; D: TRBD2; J: TRBJ2-1; V: TRBV7-9; CDR3: CASSLTGGRRYNEQFF; DNA: TGTGCCAGCAGCTTAACTGGCGGGAGGCGATACAATGAGCAGTTCTTC
size: .; D: .; J: TRBJ1-6; V: TRBV5-1; CDR3: CASSSGQGRNSPLHF; DNA: TGCGCCAGCAGTTCTGGGCAGGGTCGAAATTCACCCCTCCACTTT
size: .; D: TRBD2; J: TRBJ2-5; V: TRBV6-5; CDR3: CASSFPGLARETQYF; DNA: TGTGCCAGCAGTTTTCCCGGACTAGCGCGCGAGACCCAGTACTTC
size: .; D: TRBD1; J: TRBJ1-2; V: TRBV20-1; CDR3: CSASVETGNYGYTF; DNA: TGCAGTGCTAGTGTGGAGACAGGGAACTATGGCTACACCTTC
size: .; D: TRBD2; J: TRBJ2-4; V: TRBV18; CDR3: CASSPELAGSLAKNIQYF; DNA: TGTGCCAGCTCACCAGAACTAGCGGGGTCTCTAGCCAAAAACATTCAGTACTTC
size: few; D: TRBD1; J: TRBJ1-6; V: TRBV11-2; CDR3: CASSSQTGRYSYNSPLHF; DNA: TGTGCCAGCAGCTCACAGACAGGGAGATACTCCTATAATTCACCCCTCCACTTT
size: .; D: TRBD1; J: TRBJ1-2; V: TRBV18; CDR3: CASSPSTGVDYGYTF; DNA: TGTGCCAGCTCACCATCTACAGGGGTCGACTATGGCTACACCTTC
size: .; D: TRBD2; J: TRBJ2-1; V: TRBV7-9; CDR3: CASSFYTSGRITYNEQFF; DNA: TGTGCCAGCAGCTTTTATACTAGCGGGAGGATCACCTACAATGAGCAGTTCTTC
size: .; D: TRBD1; J: TRBJ2-1; V: TRBV6-2/TRBV6-3; CDR3: CASSSGTGLLYNEQFF; DNA: TGTGCCAGCAGTTCGGGGACAGGGCTTCTCTACAATGAGCAGTTCTTC
size: .; D: .; J: TRBJ1-4; V: TRBV29-1; CDR3: CSVGTPNEKLFF; DNA: TGCAGCGTTGGAACTCCTAATGAAAAACTGTTTTTT
size: .; D: .; J: TRBJ2-7; V: TRBV19; CDR3: CASSNRGSTADYEQYF; DNA: TGTGCCAGTAGCAACCGGGGGTCTACGGCGGATTACGAGCAGTACTTC
size: .; D: TRBD2; J: TRBJ2-1; V: TRBV11-3; CDR3: CASSFSGGDNEQFF; DNA: TGTGCCAGCAGCTTTAGCGGGGGGGACAATGAGCAGTTCTTC
size: .; D: TRBD2; J: TRBJ2-7; V: TRBV7-3; CDR3: CASSPSAGLLFF; DNA: TGTGCCAGCAGCCCCTCTGCGGGACTACTCTTCTTC
size: once; D: TRBD1; J: TRBJ2-7; V: TRBV27; CDR3: CASRPGQGPYEQYF; DNA: TGTGCCAGCAGACCGGGACAGGGGCCCTACGAGCAGTACTTC
size: .; D: .; J: TRBJ1-2; V: TRBV28; CDR3: CASSSSQGQGYGYTF; DNA: TGTGCCAGCAGTTCCAGTCAGGGGCAGGGCTATGGCTACACCTTC
size: .; D: TRBD1; J: TRBJ2-5; V: TRBV19; CDR3: CASSTRQGGETQYF; DNA: TGTGCCAGTAGTACACGACAGGGTGGCGAGACCCAGTACTTC
size: .; D: .; J: TRBJ1-2; V: TRBV28; CDR3: CASSLRVNYGYTF; DNA: TGTGCCAGCAGTTTAAGAGTTAACTATGGCTACACCTTC
size: .; D: TRBD1; J: TRBJ2-3; V: TRBV5-1; CDR3: CATQRIRDRVTDTQYF; DNA: TGCGCCACCCAGAGAATCCGGGACAGGGTGACAGATACGCAGTATTTT
size: .; D: TRBD1; J: TRBJ2-7; V: TRBV4-2; CDR3: CASRQTGGVYEQYF; DNA: TGTGCCAGCAGGCAGACAGGGGGAGTTTACGAGCAGTACTTC
size: .; D: .; J: TRBJ1-2; V: TRBV4-3; CDR3: CASSHRDGGLGFTF; DNA: TGCGCCAGCAGCCACCGAGACGGAGGCCTAGGGTTCACCTTC
size: .; D: TRBD1; J: TRBJ2-5; V: TRBV4-3; CDR3: CASSQFRTGETQYF; DNA: TGCGCCAGCAGCCAATTTAGGACAGGGGAGACCCAGTACTTC
size: .; D: .; J: TRBJ2-7; V: TRBV6-5; CDR3: CASSLRGGLTWYEQYF; DNA: TGTGCCAGCAGTTTAAGGGGGGGATTAACATGGTACGAGCAGTACTTC
size: .; D: TRBD2; J: TRBJ2-1; V: TRBV4-3; CDR3: CASSQHLRGAGAFSYNEQFF; DNA: TGCGCCAGCAGCCAACATCTCAGGGGAGCGGGGGCCTTCTCCTACAATGAGCAGTTCTTC
size: .; D: .; J: TRBJ1-5; V: TRBV6-5; CDR3: CASQGKNQPQHF; DNA: TGTGCCAGCCAGGGGAAGAATCAGCCCCAGCATTTT
size: .; D: .; J: TRBJ1-5; V: TRBV5-8; CDR3: CASSYQMNQPQHF; DNA: TGTGCCAGCAGCTACCAGATGAATCAGCCCCAGCATTTT
size: .; D: TRBD1; J: TRBJ2-7; V: TRBV7-8; CDR3: CASSLEVGSGQSSYEQYF; DNA: TGTGCCAGCAGCTTAGAAGTCGGATCGGGACAGAGCTCCTACGAGCAGTACTTC
size: once; D: TRBD1; J: TRBJ1-5; V: TRBV12-3/TRBV12-4; CDR3: CASRDRANQPQHF; DNA: TGTGCCAGCAGGGACAGGGCAAATCAGCCCCAGCATTTT
size: .; D: .; J: TRBJ1-5; V: TRBV6-5; CDR3: CASSYGGRDQPQHF; DNA: TGTGCCAGCAGTTACGGGGGCAGGGATCAGCCCCAGCATTTT
size: .; D: TRBD1; J: TRBJ2-3; V: TRBV7-9; CDR3: CASSYRDRGSDTQYF; DNA: TGTGCCAGCAGCTACCGGGACAGGGGGTCGGATACGCAGTATTTT
size: .; D: TRBD1; J: TRBJ1-1; V: TRBV5-1; CDR3: CASSLDRGPTEAFF; DNA: TGCGCCAGCAGCCTGGACAGGGGGCCCACTGAAGCTTTCTTT